The 22 T cell receptor beta chains given below trace back to one sample, sequenced in a study of cytomegalovirus exposure and HLA in healthy donors. Both 60 Vbeta primers and 13 Jbeta primers went into the PCR. Using immunoSEQ multiplex PCR, the repertoire was profiled, and TCRdb retains in-frame clones only, with some absent. The repertoire includes around 69,000 clones, approximately 63% of them detected once, and about 10% sits in the top ten. The sample was PBMCs. The receptor set was obtained from a woman aged 45-60 years in good health and CMV-seropositive.

V gene TRBV13 combines with J gene TRBJ2-7; 13 bases line up with TRBD2. Germline V gene lookup returns CDR1 PRHDT and CDR2 FYEKMQ (reference sequence). The J segment lost 5 bases and the V segment lost 5 bases, leaving 6 bases of the junction unmatched. This CDR3 contains 15 residues. Here the CDR3 DNA reads TGTGCCAGCAGCGAGACCGGGACTAGCGGGAACGAGCAGTACTTC. Translation: CASSETGTSGNEQYF.

The chain combines TRBV19 with TRBJ2-5; TRBD1 might be the D (5 bases). This CDR3 region has 14 residues. From germline, CDR1 is LNHDA and CDR2 SQIVND (reference sequence). V was trimmed by 4 bases and J by 2 bases, leaving 11 bases between them. Here the CDR3 DNA reads TGTGCCAGTAGTACCCGGACATTTCAAGAGACCCAGTACTTC. This sequence encodes CASSTRTFQETQYF.

This sequence joins TRBV18 and TRBJ2-7; weak D call: TRBD2 (6 bases). Trimming pared 3 bases from V and 7 bases from J, leaving 19 bases between. The CDR3 sequence is 15 residues long. Germline values: CDR1 KGHSH, CDR2 LQKENI. CDR3 residues: CASSPNERERGEQYF. The CDR3 bases are TGTGCCAGCTCACCCAACGAGAGGGAACGGGGGGAGCAGTACTTC.

The chain recombines TRBV7-9 with TRBJ1-4; TRBD1 matches 7 bases. The junction had 7 bases not matched to a gene; V was cut back by 5 bases and J by 7 bases. The CDR3 spans 14 residues. CDR1 and CDR2 (germline): SEHNR, FQNEAQ (reference sequence). As DNA, the CDR3 is TGTGCCAGCAGCCATGGGACAGAGTTTGAAAAACTGTTTTTT. It yields the protein CASSHGTEFEKLFF.

The chain couples TRBV5-1 to TRBJ2-7; D perhaps matches TRBD2 (5 bases). Germline V gene sequence: CDR1 SGHRS, CDR2 YFSETQ. V lost 5 bases to trimming and J lost 5 bases, with 20 bases between them. The CDR3 loop spans 15 amino acids. The CDR3 is CASRISNNYGNEQYF. CDR3 bases: TGCGCCAGCAGGATCTCGAATAACTACGGGAACGAGCAGTACTTC.

The chain recombines TRBV5-4 with TRBJ2-5; the D gene is possibly TRBD2 (6 bases). CDR1 SGHNT and CDR2 YYREEE come from the germline V gene (reference sequence). CDR3 length: 15 amino acids. V lost 4 bases to trimming and J lost 4 bases, with 17 bases between them. This CDR3 reads CASSPRSGDIETQYF. The CDR3 DNA is TGTGCCAGCAGCCCGCGGTCGGGAGATATAGAGACCCAGTACTTC.

The rearrangement links TRBV30 to TRBJ1-2; D is possibly TRBD1 (6 bases). Trimming removed 6 bases at V and 4 bases at J, with 12 bases between. The germline V gene encodes CDR1 GTSNPN and CDR2 SVGIG (reference sequence). CDR3 length equals 12 residues. The CDR3 loop reads CACATGGYGYTF. CDR3 in DNA: TGTGCCTGCGCGACAGGCGGCTATGGCTACACCTTC.

This clone occurred a few times. The rearrangement links TRBV4-2 to TRBJ2-5; D not resolved. Trimming cost V 1 base and J 2 bases, with 14 bases left between them. The CDR3 covers 16 residues. Germline assignment: CDR1 LGHNA and CDR2 YNFKEQ. CDR3 DNA sequence: TGTGCCAGCAGCCAAGTTCTAACGGAGCATCAAGAGACCCAGTACTTC. It yields the protein CASSQVLTEHQETQYF.

J is TRBJ1-5 and V is TRBV28, with TRBD1 as a possible D gene (5 bases). From germline, CDR1 is MDHEN and CDR2 SYDVKM. There are 16 residues in the CDR3. Trimming took 4 bases from V and 4 from J, leaving 17 bases between them. Here the CDR3 DNA reads TGTGCCAGCAGTTCGAATATCGACAGCCTGAATCAGCCCCAGCATTTT. Its protein product is CASSSNIDSLNQPQHF.

Concerning this clone itself: This sample includes further DNA sequences coding for the same CDR3. This chain links TRBV11-2 with TRBJ1-5, with D possibly TRBD1 on 6 matching bases. There are 14 residues in the CDR3. The V end lost 5 bases, the J end lost 1 base, and 9 bases lay between the germline ends. Looked up from germline, CDR1 is SGHAT and CDR2 is FQNNGV. The CDR3 loop is CASSPQGSNQPQHF. CDR3 DNA sequence: TGTGCCAGCAGCCCCCAGGGGAGCAATCAGCCCCAGCATTTT. Full variable domain (remainder filled in from reference TRBV11-2 and TRBJ1-5): EAGVAQSPRYKIIEKRQSVAFWCNPISGHATLYWYQQILGQGPKLLIQFQNNGVVDDSQLPKDRFSAERLKGVDSTLKIQPAKLEDSAVYLCASSPQGSNQPQHFGDGTRLSIL.

This clone occurred a few times. This chain links TRBV7-3 with TRBJ1-2; possibly TRBD1 for D (5 bases). V lost 3 bases and J lost 3, with 8 bases in between. The CDR3 consists of 13 residues. Germline CDR1 SGHTA, CDR2 FQGTGA. This chain's CDR3 is CASSLGLDYGYTF. DNA for the CDR3: TGTGCCAGCAGCTTGGGGCTGGACTATGGCTACACCTTC.

CDR3: CASSPGTSGRSTDTQYF. Here the CDR3 DNA reads TGTGCCAGCAGCCCCGGGACTAGCGGGAGAAGCACAGATACGCAGTATTTT. J is TRBJ2-3 and V is TRBV28; 14 bases align to TRBD2. Trimming cost V 6 bases and J 0 bases; bases outside gene matches: 5. CDR1 is MDHEN, CDR2 SYDVKM, per germline. The CDR3 consists of 17 residues.

This clone came up many times. The chain links TRBV27 to TRBJ1-4, with TRBD1 matching 8 bases. The V and J ends lost 5 bases and 8 bases, in that order; junction bases with no gene match: 13. CDR1 MNHEY and CDR2 SMNVEV come from the germline V gene (reference sequence). The CDR3 runs 16 residues. The CDR3 spells CASSANAGGLWEKLFF. The CDR3 coding sequence is TGTGCCAGCAGTGCTAACGCAGGGGGCCTCTGGGAAAAACTGTTTTTT.

The CDR3 coding sequence is TGTGCCAGCAAGCGAGCCGGGACAGGGGGCAACTATGGCTACACCTTC. Residues: CASKRAGTGGNYGYTF. This chain links TRBV27 with TRBJ1-2; 12 bases map to TRBD1. Germline assignment: CDR1 MNHEY and CDR2 SMNVEV (reference sequence). V gave up 7 bases and J gave up 2 bases; unmatched junction bases: 8. This CDR3 spans 16 amino acids.

This clone was seen a handful of times. This chain links TRBV30 with TRBJ2-3; 8 bases are shared with TRBD2. Germline V CDR1 and CDR2: GTSNPN, SVGIG (reference sequence). J gave up 4 bases and V 3 bases, and 12 bases lay outside the gene matches. CDR3 length: 16 amino acids. CDR3 sequence reads: CAWRPKLSGSADTQYF. CDR3 nucleotide sequence: TGTGCCTGGAGGCCAAAACTCAGCGGGAGCGCAGATACGCAGTATTTT.

The sample holds a few counts of this clone. This rearrangement joins TRBV5-5 to TRBJ2-7; TRBD2 agrees at 11 bases. Trimming took 2 bases from V and 4 from J; bases not matched to a gene: 8. CDR1 and CDR2 (germline): SGHKS, YYEKEE (reference sequence). This CDR3 has 16 residues. The CDR3 coding sequence is TGTGCCAGCAGCTTAATGGGGGGACTAGCGGATTACGAGCAGTACTTC. Amino acid sequence: CASSLMGGLADYEQYF. The full variable domain, rest sourced from reference TRBV5-5 and TRBJ2-7, is DAGVTQSPTHLIKTRGQQVTLRCSPISGHKSVSWYQQVLGQGPQFIFQYYEKEERGRGNFPDRFSARQFPNYSSELNVNALLLGDSALYLCASSLMGGLADYEQYFGPGTRLTVT.

This clone was counted between two and nine times. The rearrangement uses TRBV2 and TRBJ2-5; tentatively, D is TRBD2 (7 bases). Trimming stripped 7 bases from V and 0 bases from J, with 12 bases between. Germline CDR1 is SNHLY and CDR2 is FYNNEI. The CDR3 has 14 residues. CDR3 region: CASISGGYQETQYF. The DNA for the CDR3 is TGTGCCAGCATCTCGGGGGGCTACCAAGAGACCCAGTACTTC.

V and J are TRBV5-1 and TRBJ1-6; 10 positions match TRBD1. The CDR3 runs 16 residues. V shed 4 bases and J 5 bases; nucleotides not matched to a gene: 6. Germline V lookup: CDR1 SGHRS, CDR2 YFSETQ. CDR3 sequence: CASSELDRGNNSPLHF. The CDR3 DNA reads TGCGCCAGCAGCGAGCTGGACAGGGGGAATAATTCACCCCTCCACTTT.

The rearrangement links TRBV6-5 to TRBJ1-4; no clear D. Trimming stripped 8 bases from V and 5 bases from J, with 6 bases between. There are 11 residues in the CDR3. Germline V gene data show CDR1 as MNHEY and CDR2 as SVGAGI. Here the CDR3 DNA reads TGTGCCAGCCGGGAAAATGAAAAACTGTTTTTT. Translation: CASRENEKLFF.

This rearrangement joins TRBV5-1 to TRBJ2-7; TRBD1 matches 7 bases. CDR3 size: 13 residues. From germline, CDR1 is SGHRS and CDR2 YFSETQ. With 2 bases clipped from V and 4 bases from J, the junction kept 3 bases outside the gene matches. CDR3 protein: CASSFDREYEQYF. The CDR3, as DNA: TGCGCCAGCAGCTTTGACAGGGAGTACGAGCAGTACTTC.

In this sample, this clone turned up a few times. This chain joins TRBV7-8 and TRBJ1-2, with 7 bases fitting TRBD1. Trimming cost V 0 bases and J 3 bases; bases outside gene matches: 1. The CDR3 runs 14 residues. The germline V gene encodes CDR1 SGHVS and CDR2 FQNEAQ. The CDR3 loop is CASSLAQGDYGYTF. In nucleotides, the CDR3 is TGTGCCAGCAGCTTAGCGCAGGGGGACTATGGCTACACCTTC.

This clone occurred a few times. The rearrangement links TRBV6-5 to TRBJ1-2; D remains unclear. Trimming pared 6 bases from V and 5 bases from J, leaving 10 bases between. This CDR3 has 12 amino acids. Per germline, CDR1 MNHEY and CDR2 SVGAGI. In nucleotides, the CDR3 is TGTGCCAGCAGACCCGGGGATTATGGCTACACCTTC. Protein: CASRPGDYGYTF.